The rows below give T cell receptor beta chains drawn from one sample of a study of T cells in Graves' hyperthyroidism and ophthalmopathy. TCRdb called the multiplex PCR reads again in MiXCR, with one record for every CDR3 protein. The top ten hold 3.5% to 4% of the sample, which has about 360,000 distinct CDR3 sequences, about 20% seen once. The sequencing input was blood. The receptors shown here come from a woman younger than 35 with Graves' hyperthyroidism. The CDR3 runs from the conserved cysteine through the conserved F or W. The D gene is left open where the match is weak. A row's size may be missing; if present it is once, few, many or a size class.

D gene | clone size | J gene | CDR3 length | V gene | CDR3 protein | CDR3 DNA
. | . | TRBJ1-1 | 12 | TRBV29-1 | CSVERADTEAFF | TGCAGCGTTGAAAGGGCGGACACTGAAGCTTTCTTT
. | few | TRBJ2-7 | 13 | TRBV20-1 | CSAGEPGDYEQYF | TGCAGTGCCGGGGAGCCCGGGGACTACGAGCAGTACTTC
. | many | TRBJ1-2 | 11 | TRBV5-1 | CASSISHGYTF | TGCGCCAGCAGTATATCTCATGGCTACACCTTC
. | many | TRBJ2-5 | 16 | TRBV6-1 | CASSVQGRVSWETQYF | TGTGCCAGCAGTGTACAGGGTCGGGTATCTTGGGAGACCCAGTACTTC
. | many | TRBJ2-5 | 13 | TRBV10-3 | CAIAPEFSETQYF | TGTGCCATCGCCCCGGAGTTCTCAGAGACCCAGTACTTC
TRBD2 | many | TRBJ2-5 | 17 | TRBV20-1 | CSARSGTSGGTREAQYF | TGCAGTGCTAGATCCGGGACTAGCGGGGGTACAAGAGAGGCCCAGTACTTC
. | . | TRBJ2-5 | 17 | TRBV11-3 | CASSFRSLGGVEETQYF | TGTGCCAGCAGCTTTCGGTCCCTCGGGGGAGTGGAAGAGACCCAGTACTTC
. | few | TRBJ2-4 | 16 | TRBV30 | CAWSVIGQRGKNIQYF | TGTGCCTGGAGTGTAATTGGACAAAGGGGCAAAAACATTCAGTACTTC
. | many | TRBJ1-1 | 13 | TRBV10-2 | CASSESVFELAFF | TGCGCCAGCAGTGAGTCGGTGTTTGAGTTAGCTTTCTTT
. | many | TRBJ1-2 | 15 | TRBV7-2 | CASSSPGIIDYGYTF | TGTGCCAGCAGCTCCCCCGGTATAATAGACTATGGCTACACCTTC
. | many | TRBJ1-1 | 10 | TRBV2 | CASHEGYAFF | TGTGCCAGCCACGAGGGTTATGCTTTCTTT
. | few | TRBJ2-4 | 14 | TRBV4-1 | CASSQMYVKNIKYF | TGCGCCAGCAGCCAAATGTACGTCAAAAACATTAAGTACTTC
. | many | TRBJ2-7 | 15 | TRBV29-1 | CSVGYWGKSSYEQYF | TGCAGCGTCGGGTATTGGGGGAAAAGCTCCTACGAGCAGTACTTC
. | many | TRBJ2-2 | 16 | TRBV2 | CASSERVLRATGELFF | TGTGCCAGCAGTGAACGGGTCTTGAGGGCCACCGGGGAGCTGTTTTTT
. | many | TRBJ1-5 | 17 | TRBV27 | CASSLSSWYGSNQPQHF | TGTGCCAGCAGTTTATCGAGTTGGTACGGCAGCAATCAGCCCCAGCATTTT
TRBD1 | many | TRBJ2-7 | 18 | TRBV4-1 | CASSQVFFPGTESYEQYF | TGCGCCAGCAGCCAAGTCTTCTTTCCAGGGACAGAGAGTTACGAGCAGTACTTC
. | once | TRBJ1-5 | 18 | TRBV12-3/TRBV12-4 | CASSLSAGPIPPNQPQHF | TGTGCCAGCAGTTTGAGTGCGGGACCGATTCCTCCCAATCAGCCCCAGCATTTT
. | many | TRBJ1-1 | 12 | TRBV28 | CASRFFPERAFF | TGTGCCAGCAGATTTTTCCCTGAGAGAGCTTTCTTT
. | many | TRBJ1-1 | 13 | TRBV29-1 | CSVERETNTEAFF | TGCAGCGTTGAAAGGGAAACGAACACTGAAGCTTTCTTT
. | few | TRBJ1-3 | 14 | TRBV20-1 | CSARDPLGANTIYF | TGCAGTGCTAGAGACCCCTTGGGGGCAAACACCATATATTTT
. | few | TRBJ1-5 | 14 | TRBV18 | CASSPGRVGQPQHF | TGTGCCAGCTCACCGGGTAGGGTGGGTCAGCCCCAGCATTTT
. | many | TRBJ2-7 | 15 | TRBV6-1 | CASRPGEGGSYEQYF | TGTGCCAGCAGGCCTGGGGAGGGGGGGTCCTACGAGCAGTACTTC
. | many | TRBJ2-7 | 15 | TRBV4-1 | CASSQTQQTAYEQYF | TGCGCCAGCAGCCAGACGCAACAGACAGCCTACGAGCAGTACTTC
. | many | TRBJ2-7 | 16 | TRBV4-1 | CASSQGVQGSPYEQYF | TGCGCCAGCAGCCAAGGTGTGCAGGGCTCACCCTACGAGCAGTACTTC
. | many | TRBJ1-5 | 18 | TRBV5-1 | CASRHAGVVINSNQPQHF | TGCGCCAGCAGGCACGCGGGGGTTGTGATAAATAGCAATCAGCCCCAGCATTTT
. | many | TRBJ1-2 | 13 | TRBV2 | CASSQRQSYGYTF | TGTGCCAGCAGCCAACGACAGTCATATGGCTACACCTTC
. | many | TRBJ1-2 | 10 | TRBV19 | CATSENGYTF | TGTGCCACCTCAGAGAATGGCTACACCTTC
. | . | TRBJ2-7 | 13 | TRBV30 | CAWSRAVKYEQYF | TGTGCCTGGAGTCGTGCGGTGAAGTACGAGCAGTACTTC